These T cell receptor beta chains were read from a single sample in a study of cytomegalovirus exposure and HLA in healthy donors. The data were produced by immunoSEQ multiplex PCR, yet TCRdb's version contains in-frame clones alone and is incomplete. The sample yields around 210,000 clones, around 80% seen once. The sequenced sample was PBMCs. The receptor source for this set is a boy younger than 18 in good health and CMV-seronegative. Each CDR3 is given with its conserved first and last residue. Fields, in order: CDR3 length, J gene, V gene, clone size, D gene, CDR3 protein, CDR3 DNA. D genes are given only for firm matches. Clone size is stated in some rows and not others, as once, few, many or a class when expanded.

16,TRBJ1-1,TRBV11-3,.,TRBD1,CASSLGTGGFGRRAFF,TGTGCCAGCAGCTTGGGGACAGGGGGTTTCGGGAGAAGGGCTTTCTTT
14,TRBJ1-2,TRBV10-3,.,TRBD1,CAIRKGQGSYGYTF,TGTGCCATCAGGAAAGGACAGGGAAGCTATGGCTACACCTTC
14,TRBJ1-6,TRBV6-5,.,.,CASSSGGGHSPLHF,TGTGCCAGCAGTTCCGGGGGTGGCCATTCACCCCTCCACTTT
13,TRBJ2-3,TRBV30,.,.,CAWRGAGTDTQYF,TGTGCCTGGAGGGGAGCCGGGACAGATACGCAGTATTTT
13,TRBJ2-7,TRBV6-1,.,.,CASSVHRLGEQYF,TGTGCCAGCAGTGTCCACAGGTTGGGAGAGCAGTACTTC
13,TRBJ1-1,TRBV7-9,once,.,CASSLEGHTEAFF,TGTGCCAGCAGCTTAGAGGGGCACACTGAAGCTTTCTTT
16,TRBJ2-7,TRBV7-8,.,.,CASSLLLAGPYYEQYF,TGTGCCAGCAGCTTACTGTTGGCGGGGCCGTACTACGAGCAGTACTTC
15,TRBJ1-2,TRBV7-9,.,TRBD1,CASSLEGYTGVGYTF,TGTGCCAGCAGCTTAGAAGGGTACACAGGGGTTGGCTACACCTTC
11,TRBJ2-7,TRBV20-1,.,.,CSAALGYEQYF,TGCAGTGCTGCACTAGGCTACGAGCAGTACTTC
13,TRBJ1-2,TRBV29-1,.,.,CSVPGSGGYGYTF,TGCAGCGTTCCCGGGTCCGGCGGCTATGGCTACACCTTC
12,TRBJ2-7,TRBV18,.,.,CASSPSSYEQYF,TGTGCCAGCTCACCTAGCTCCTACGAGCAGTACTTC
13,TRBJ1-2,TRBV5-6,.,.,CASSLVEGDGYTF,TGTGCCAGCAGCTTGGTGGAAGGAGATGGCTACACCTTC
16,TRBJ1-1,TRBV5-1,.,TRBD1,CASSLRQGAKNTEAFF,TGCGCCAGCAGCCTCCGACAGGGTGCGAAGAACACTGAAGCTTTCTTT
17,TRBJ2-5,TRBV9,.,TRBD2,CASSELPLAGAQETQYF,TGTGCCAGCAGCGAGCTCCCCTTAGCGGGAGCCCAAGAGACCCAGTACTTC
16,TRBJ2-2,TRBV7-9,.,TRBD1,CASSSPGTGNTGELFF,TGTGCCAGCAGCTCACCCGGGACAGGGAACACCGGGGAGCTGTTTTTT
13,TRBJ1-1,TRBV5-1,few,.,CASSFDKNTEAFF,TGCGCCAGCAGCTTTGACAAGAACACTGAAGCTTTCTTT
15,TRBJ2-7,TRBV19,.,TRBD2,CASSPLLAGPYEQYF,TGTGCCAGTAGCCCACTACTAGCGGGACCCTACGAGCAGTACTTC
15,TRBJ1-1,TRBV6-5,once,TRBD1,CASSYGQGFGTEAFF,TGTGCCAGCAGTTACGGACAGGGCTTTGGCACTGAAGCTTTCTTT
16,TRBJ1-2,TRBV11-3,.,.,CASSLDLGRVNYGYTF,TGTGCCAGCAGCTTAGATCTGGGCAGGGTTAACTATGGCTACACCTTC
14,TRBJ1-3,TRBV29-1,.,.,CSATDSLSGNTIYF,TGCAGCGCTACCGACAGCCTCTCTGGAAACACCATATATTTT
15,TRBJ1-2,TRBV7-9,.,.,CASSLDTHPLYGYTF,TGTGCCAGCAGCTTAGACACCCACCCCCTCTATGGCTACACCTTC
17,TRBJ2-3,TRBV4-2,.,TRBD2,CASSQVGLAGWEDTQYF,TGTGCCAGCAGCCAAGTCGGACTAGCGGGCTGGGAAGATACGCAGTATTTT